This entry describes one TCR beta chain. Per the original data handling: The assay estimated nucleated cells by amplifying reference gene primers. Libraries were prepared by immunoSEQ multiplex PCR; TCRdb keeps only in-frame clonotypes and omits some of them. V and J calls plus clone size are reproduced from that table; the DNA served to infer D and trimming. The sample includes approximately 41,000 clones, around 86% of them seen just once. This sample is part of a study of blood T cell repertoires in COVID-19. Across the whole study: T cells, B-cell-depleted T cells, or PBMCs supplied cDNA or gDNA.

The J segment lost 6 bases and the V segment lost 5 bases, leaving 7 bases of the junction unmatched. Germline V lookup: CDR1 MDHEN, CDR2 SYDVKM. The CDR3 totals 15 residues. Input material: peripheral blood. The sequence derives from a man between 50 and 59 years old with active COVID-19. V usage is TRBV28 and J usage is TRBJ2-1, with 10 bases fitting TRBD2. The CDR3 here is CASSAPGTSANEQFF. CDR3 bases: TGTGCCAGCAGTGCCCCCGGGACTAGCGCCAATGAGCAGTTCTTC.